A single sample is the source of the 11 T cell receptor beta chains below, sequenced in a study of cytomegalovirus exposure and HLA in healthy donors. Both 60 Vbeta primers and 13 Jbeta primers went into the PCR. Profiled with immunoSEQ multiplex PCR; TCRdb holds only in-frame clones, not every one. This table holds approximately 200,000 clones, approximately 78% found once. The sequenced sample was PBMCs. These receptors were collected from a woman aged 45-60 years in good health and CMV-seropositive.

V usage is TRBV5-1 and J usage is TRBJ2-7; 9 positions match TRBD1. V shed 0 bases and J 9 bases; nucleotides not matched to a gene: 7. Germline CDR1 SGHRS, CDR2 YFSETQ. The CDR3 contains 14 residues. The CDR3, as DNA: TGCGCCAGCAGCTTGGACAGGGGGCGTCGCGGGCAGTACTTC. This encodes CASSLDRGRRGQYF.

The J gene is TRBJ2-1, the V gene TRBV6-6; D is undetermined. The CDR3 runs to 13 residues. V lost 6 bases and J lost 6, with 12 bases in between. Germline V gives CDR1 MNHNY, CDR2 SVGAGI (reference sequence). The chain's CDR3 is CASSLTRFNEQFF. The CDR3 DNA follows: TGTGCCAGCAGCTTAACGCGGTTCAATGAGCAGTTCTTC.

J is TRBJ1-1 and V is TRBV7-9, with 9 bases identical to TRBD1. V trimming: 4 bases; J trimming: 5 bases; junction bases outside the gene matches: 5. The CDR3 totals 14 residues. Germline V gene data show CDR1 as SEHNR and CDR2 as FQNEAQ (reference sequence). CDR3 DNA: TGTGCCAGCAGCTCCACAGGGGGCGGGACTGAAGCTTTCTTT. Translating it yields CASSSTGGGTEAFF.

The rearrangement uses TRBV15 and TRBJ1-2; 10 bases are a match to TRBD1. Germline CDR1 and CDR2: LNHNV and YYDKDF (reference sequence). This CDR3 region has 19 residues. Trimming removed 3 bases from V and 5 bases from J; junction bases left unmatched: 18. The CDR3 DNA reads TGTGCCACCAGCAGCCTTTTAGAGAGCGGACAGGGGGTAAAATATGGCTACACCTTC. It specifies CATSSLLESGQGVKYGYTF. The variable domain in full, completed from reference TRBV15 and TRBJ1-2, reads DAMVIQNPRYQVTQFGKPVTLSCSQTLNHNVMYWYQQKSSQAPKLLFHYYDKDFNNEADTPDNFQSRRPNTSFCFLDIRSPGLGDTAMYLCATSSLLESGQGVKYGYTFGSGTRLTVV.

The rearrangement links TRBV6-1 to TRBJ2-3; D perhaps matches TRBD2 (6 bases). CDR1 is MNHNS and CDR2 is SASEGT in the germline V gene. This CDR3 has 16 amino acids. The V end was cut by 2 bases, the J end by 0 bases, with 12 bases between. CDR3 sequence: CASSERGGGSTDTQYF. The CDR3 coding sequence is TGTGCCAGCAGTGAACGCGGTGGGGGGAGCACAGATACGCAGTATTTT.

V is TRBV5-1 and J is TRBJ2-1; the D is unclear. CDR3 size: 14 residues. V was pared by 6 bases and J by 5 bases, with 15 bases between. Germline values: CDR1 SGHRS, CDR2 YFSETQ. The CDR3 loop is CASTSLGANNEQFF. As DNA, the CDR3 is TGCGCCAGCACCAGCTTGGGCGCAAACAATGAGCAGTTCTTC.

This clone was seen a handful of times. This chain joins TRBV9 and TRBJ2-5; 9 bases align to TRBD1. The V gene end was trimmed by 2 bases and the J gene end by 4 bases; junction bases not matched to a gene: 6. The germline V gene encodes CDR1 SGDLS and CDR2 YYNGEE. CDR3 length: 15 amino acids. CDR3 DNA sequence: TGTGCCAGCAGCGTGCAGACAGGGGGGGGAGAGACCCAGTACTTC. As protein: CASSVQTGGGETQYF.

This sequence joins TRBV11-2 and TRBJ2-3, with 10 bases lining up with TRBD2. The CDR3 consists of 15 residues. Germline loops: CDR1 SGHAT, CDR2 FQNNGV. V gave up 3 bases and J gave up 7 bases; unmatched junction bases: 7. The DNA of the CDR3 is TGTGCCAGCAGCTTGGAGGGACTAGCGACATATACGCAGTATTTT. This sequence encodes CASSLEGLATYTQYF. Complete variable domain (other parts from reference TRBV11-2 and TRBJ2-3): EAGVAQSPRYKIIEKRQSVAFWCNPISGHATLYWYQQILGQGPKLLIQFQNNGVVDDSQLPKDRFSAERLKGVDSTLKIQPAKLEDSAVYLCASSLEGLATYTQYFGPGTRLTVL.

This chain joins TRBV11-2 and TRBJ2-7; 7 positions agree with TRBD1. The CDR3 length is 14 residues. CDR1 and CDR2 (germline): SGHAT, FQNNGV. Trimming took 5 bases from V and 3 from J; bases not matched to a gene: 7. The CDR3 nucleotides read TGTGCCAGCAGCCGGTCCCAGGGGGTCTACGAGCAGTACTTC. Amino acid sequence: CASSRSQGVYEQYF.

V usage is TRBV7-2 and J usage is TRBJ2-6, with D tentatively TRBD2 (6 bases). V was trimmed by 6 bases and J by 0 bases, leaving 9 bases between them. There are 15 residues in the CDR3. Germline CDR1 SGHTA, CDR2 FQGNSA. CDR3 protein: CASRAGSSGANVLTF. Here the CDR3 DNA reads TGTGCCAGCAGGGCGGGGAGCTCTGGGGCCAACGTCCTGACTTTC.

J is TRBJ2-4 and V is TRBV18; 7 positions match TRBD1. Germline CDR1 reads KGHSH; CDR2 reads LQKENI. V shed 8 bases and J 0 bases; nucleotides not matched to a gene: 19. This CDR3 is built from 19 residues. CDR3 nucleotide sequence: TGTGCCAGCACCCGAGGGGGACAGAGTATTCCCGTAGCCAAAAACATTCAGTACTTC. The encoded protein is CASTRGGQSIPVAKNIQYF.